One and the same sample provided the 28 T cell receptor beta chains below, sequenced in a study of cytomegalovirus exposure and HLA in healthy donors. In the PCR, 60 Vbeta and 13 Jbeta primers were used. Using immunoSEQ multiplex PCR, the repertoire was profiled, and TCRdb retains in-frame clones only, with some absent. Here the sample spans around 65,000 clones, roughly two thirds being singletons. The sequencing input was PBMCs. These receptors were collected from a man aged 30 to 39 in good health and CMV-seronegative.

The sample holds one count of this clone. CDR3 sequence: CASSLWGGYEQYF. The CDR3 nucleotides are TGTGCCAGCAGCTTGTGGGGGGGCTACGAGCAGTACTTC. The chain links TRBV5-4 to TRBJ2-7; 7 nucleotides match TRBD2. The CDR3 has 13 amino acids. V was pared by 1 base and J by 3 bases, with 1 base of the junction left unmatched. CDR1 and CDR2 (germline): SGHNT, YYREEE (reference sequence).

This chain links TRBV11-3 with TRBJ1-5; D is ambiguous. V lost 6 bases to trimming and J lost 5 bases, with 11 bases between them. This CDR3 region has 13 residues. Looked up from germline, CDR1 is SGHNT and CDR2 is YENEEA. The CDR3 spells CASRGLIYQPQHF. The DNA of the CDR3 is TGTGCCAGCAGAGGACTGATTTATCAGCCCCAGCATTTT.

CDR3 region: CAWGGQGGNTIYF. The CDR3 DNA follows: TGTGCCTGGGGAGGACAGGGTGGAAACACCATATATTTT. This chain uses TRBV30 with TRBJ1-3, with 8 bases fitting TRBD1. Germline CDR1 GTSNPN, CDR2 SVGIG (reference sequence). The CDR3 is 13 amino acids. The V segment lost 5 bases and the J segment 3 bases; nucleotides outside the gene matches: 3.

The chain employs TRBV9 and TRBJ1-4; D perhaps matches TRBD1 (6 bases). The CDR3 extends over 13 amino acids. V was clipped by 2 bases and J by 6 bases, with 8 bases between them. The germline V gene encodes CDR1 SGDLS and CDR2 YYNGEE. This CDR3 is CASSVSGDEKLFF. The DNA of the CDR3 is TGTGCCAGCAGCGTCTCAGGGGATGAAAAACTGTTTTTT.

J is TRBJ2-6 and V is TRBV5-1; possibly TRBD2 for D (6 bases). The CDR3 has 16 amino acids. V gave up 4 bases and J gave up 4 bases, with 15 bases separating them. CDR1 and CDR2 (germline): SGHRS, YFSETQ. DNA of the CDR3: TGCGCCAGCAGCCCGGGAGAGTTCGGGGGGGCCAACGTCCTGACTTTC. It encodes CASSPGEFGGANVLTF. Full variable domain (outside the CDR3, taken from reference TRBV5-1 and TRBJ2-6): KAGVTQTPRYLIKTRGQQVTLSCSPISGHRSVSWYQQTPGQGLQFLFEYFSETQRNKGNFPGRFSGRQFSNSRSEMNVSTLELGDSALYLCASSPGEFGGANVLTFGAGSRLTVL.

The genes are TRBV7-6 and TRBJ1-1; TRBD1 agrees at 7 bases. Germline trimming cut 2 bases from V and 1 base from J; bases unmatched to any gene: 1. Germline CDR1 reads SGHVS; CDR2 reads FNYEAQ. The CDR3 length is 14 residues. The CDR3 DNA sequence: TGTGCCAGCAGCTTACAGGGGGGGAACACTGAAGCTTTCTTT. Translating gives CASSLQGGNTEAFF.

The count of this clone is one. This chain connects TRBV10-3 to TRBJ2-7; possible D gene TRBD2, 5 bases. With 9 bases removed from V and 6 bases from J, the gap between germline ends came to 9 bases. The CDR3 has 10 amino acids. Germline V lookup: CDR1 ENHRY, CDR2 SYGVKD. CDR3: CAIGRGEQYF. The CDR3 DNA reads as TGTGCCATAGGTCGGGGCGAGCAGTACTTC.

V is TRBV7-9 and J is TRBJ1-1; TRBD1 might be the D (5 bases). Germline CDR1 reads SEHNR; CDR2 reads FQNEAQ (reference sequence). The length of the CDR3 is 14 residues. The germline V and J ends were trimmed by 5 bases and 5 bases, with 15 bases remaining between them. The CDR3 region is CASSTRTIGTEAFF. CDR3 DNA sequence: TGTGCCAGCAGCACCCGGACAATAGGTACTGAAGCTTTCTTT.

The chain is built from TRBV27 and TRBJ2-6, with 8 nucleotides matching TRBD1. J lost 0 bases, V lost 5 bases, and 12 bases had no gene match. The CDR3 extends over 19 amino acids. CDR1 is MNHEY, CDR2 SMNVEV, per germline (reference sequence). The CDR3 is CASSLFLGTGTSGANVLTF. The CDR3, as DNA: TGTGCCAGCAGTCTCTTTCTCGGGACAGGCACCTCTGGGGCCAACGTCCTGACTTTC.

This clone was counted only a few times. The CDR3 nucleotides read TGCGCCAGCAGCTTTATATCGTTAGGGGATAGCAATCAGCCCCAGCATTTT. This gives the protein CASSFISLGDSNQPQHF. V usage is TRBV5-1 and J usage is TRBJ1-5; TRBD1 is a possible D gene (5 bases). The V end lost 2 bases, the J end lost 0 bases, and 15 bases lay between the germline ends. This CDR3 contains 17 residues. CDR1 is SGHRS, CDR2 YFSETQ, per germline.

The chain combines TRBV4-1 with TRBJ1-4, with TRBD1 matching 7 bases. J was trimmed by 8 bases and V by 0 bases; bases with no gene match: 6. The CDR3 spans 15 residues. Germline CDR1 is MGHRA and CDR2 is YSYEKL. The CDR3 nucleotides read TGCGCCAGCAGCCAAGAAAGGGGGCCAGGGGAAAAACTGTTTTTT. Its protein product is CASSQERGPGEKLFF.

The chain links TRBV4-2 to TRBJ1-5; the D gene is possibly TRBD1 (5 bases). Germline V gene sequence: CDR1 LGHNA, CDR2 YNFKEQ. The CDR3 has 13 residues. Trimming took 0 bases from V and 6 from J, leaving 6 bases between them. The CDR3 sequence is CASSQEGLQPQHF. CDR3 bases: TGTGCCAGCAGCCAAGAGGGGCTTCAGCCCCAGCATTTT.

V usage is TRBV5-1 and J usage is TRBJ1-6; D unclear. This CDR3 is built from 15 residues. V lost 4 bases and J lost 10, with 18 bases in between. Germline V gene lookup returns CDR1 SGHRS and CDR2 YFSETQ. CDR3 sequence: CASSPDGAGRSPLHF. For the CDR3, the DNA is TGCGCCAGCAGCCCGGACGGAGCGGGGAGGTCACCCCTCCACTTT.

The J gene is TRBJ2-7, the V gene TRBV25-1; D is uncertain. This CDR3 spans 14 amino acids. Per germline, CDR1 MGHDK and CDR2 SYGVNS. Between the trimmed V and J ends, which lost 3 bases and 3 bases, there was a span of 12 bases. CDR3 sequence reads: CASSDRDSIYEQYF. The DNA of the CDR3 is TGTGCCAGCAGTGATCGAGACTCGATCTACGAGCAGTACTTC.

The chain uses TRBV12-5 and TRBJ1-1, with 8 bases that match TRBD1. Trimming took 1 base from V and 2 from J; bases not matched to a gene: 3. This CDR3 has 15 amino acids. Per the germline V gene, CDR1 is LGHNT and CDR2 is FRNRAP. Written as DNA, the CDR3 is TGTGCTAGTGGTTTGGGGACAGGGAACAACACTGAAGCTTTCTTT. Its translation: CASGLGTGNNTEAFF.

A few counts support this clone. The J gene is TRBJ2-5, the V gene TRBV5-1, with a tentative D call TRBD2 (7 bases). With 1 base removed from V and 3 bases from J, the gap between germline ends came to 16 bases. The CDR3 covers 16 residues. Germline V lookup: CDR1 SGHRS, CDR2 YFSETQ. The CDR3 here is CASSLNGGRSKETQYF. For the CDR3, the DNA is TGCGCCAGCAGCTTGAACGGGGGGCGAAGCAAAGAGACCCAGTACTTC.

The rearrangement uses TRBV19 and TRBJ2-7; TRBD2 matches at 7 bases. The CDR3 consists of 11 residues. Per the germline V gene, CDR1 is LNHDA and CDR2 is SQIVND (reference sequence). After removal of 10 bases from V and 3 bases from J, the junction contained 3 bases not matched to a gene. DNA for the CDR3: TGTGCCACCAGCGGGGTCTACGAGCAGTACTTC. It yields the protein CATSGVYEQYF.

CDR3 region: CASSQFTQGGTEAFF. The CDR3, as DNA: TGCGCCAGCAGCCAATTTACCCAGGGCGGTACTGAAGCTTTCTTT. The rearrangement joins TRBV4-1 to TRBJ1-1; a weak D match, TRBD1 (5 bases). This CDR3 has 15 amino acids. Germline V gene lookup returns CDR1 MGHRA and CDR2 YSYEKL. Trimming left V 2 bases short and J 5 bases short, with 15 bases between.

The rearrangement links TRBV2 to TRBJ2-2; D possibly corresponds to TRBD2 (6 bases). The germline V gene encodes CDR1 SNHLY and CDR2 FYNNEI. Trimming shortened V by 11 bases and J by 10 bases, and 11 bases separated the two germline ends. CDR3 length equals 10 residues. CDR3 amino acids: CARERVELFF. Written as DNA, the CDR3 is TGTGCCCGGGAGAGGGTGGAGCTGTTTTTT.

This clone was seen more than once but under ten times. CDR3 amino acids: CSVEDGSTFGSGTEAFF. The DNA for the CDR3 is TGCAGCGTTGAAGATGGCTCGACTTTTGGGAGCGGCACTGAAGCTTTCTTT. The V gene is TRBV29-1, the J gene TRBJ1-1; D is ambiguous. This CDR3 contains 17 residues. Germline V gene data show CDR1 as SQVTM and CDR2 as ANQGSEA. V lost 0 bases to trimming and J lost 4 bases, with 21 bases between them.

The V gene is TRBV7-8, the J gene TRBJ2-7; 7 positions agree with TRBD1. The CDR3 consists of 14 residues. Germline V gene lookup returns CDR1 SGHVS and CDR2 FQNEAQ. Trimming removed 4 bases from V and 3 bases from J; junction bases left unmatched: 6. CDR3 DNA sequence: TGTGCCAGCAGCTCTCCGGGACAGAACTACGAGCAGTACTTC. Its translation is CASSSPGQNYEQYF.

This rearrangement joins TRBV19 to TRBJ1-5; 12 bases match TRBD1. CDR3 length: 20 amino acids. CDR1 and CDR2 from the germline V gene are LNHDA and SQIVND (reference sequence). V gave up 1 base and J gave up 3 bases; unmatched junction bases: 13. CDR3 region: CASSIGRGTGGAGNNQPQHF. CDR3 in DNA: TGTGCCAGTAGTATAGGCCGGGGGACAGGGGGCGCAGGGAACAATCAGCCCCAGCATTTT.

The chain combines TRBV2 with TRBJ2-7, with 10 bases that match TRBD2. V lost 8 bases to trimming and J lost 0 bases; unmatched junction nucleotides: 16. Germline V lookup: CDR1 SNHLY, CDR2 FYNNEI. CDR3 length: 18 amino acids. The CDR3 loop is CASEDMNSSGGSSYEQYF. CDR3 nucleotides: TGTGCCAGCGAGGATATGAATTCTAGCGGGGGTAGCTCCTACGAGCAGTACTTC.

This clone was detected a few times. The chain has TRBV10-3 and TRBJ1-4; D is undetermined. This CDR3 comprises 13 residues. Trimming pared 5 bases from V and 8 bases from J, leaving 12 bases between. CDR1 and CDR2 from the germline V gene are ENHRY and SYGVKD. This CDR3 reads CAISRTTKEKLFF. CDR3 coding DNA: TGTGCCATCAGTCGCACTACGAAGGAAAAACTGTTTTTT.

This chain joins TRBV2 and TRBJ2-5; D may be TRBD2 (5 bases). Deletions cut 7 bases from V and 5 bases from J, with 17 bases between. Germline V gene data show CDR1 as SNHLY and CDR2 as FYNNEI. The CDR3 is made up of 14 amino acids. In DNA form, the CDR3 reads TGTGCCAGCAAAAAAGGACTCGATGTCGAGACCCAGTACTTC. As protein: CASKKGLDVETQYF.

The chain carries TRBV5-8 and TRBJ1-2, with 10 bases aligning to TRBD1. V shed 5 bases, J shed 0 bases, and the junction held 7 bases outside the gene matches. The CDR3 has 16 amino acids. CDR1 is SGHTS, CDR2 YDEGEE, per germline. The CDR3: CASRRDRGPSNYGYTF. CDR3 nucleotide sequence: TGTGCCAGCAGGAGGGACAGGGGCCCCTCTAACTATGGCTACACCTTC.

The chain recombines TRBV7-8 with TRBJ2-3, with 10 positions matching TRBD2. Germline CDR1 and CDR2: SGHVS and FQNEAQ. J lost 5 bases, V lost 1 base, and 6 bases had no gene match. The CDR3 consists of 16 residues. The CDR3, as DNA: TGTGCCAGCAGCTTAGGAGCGGGGGGGCTTGGAGATACGCAGTATTTT. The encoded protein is CASSLGAGGLGDTQYF.

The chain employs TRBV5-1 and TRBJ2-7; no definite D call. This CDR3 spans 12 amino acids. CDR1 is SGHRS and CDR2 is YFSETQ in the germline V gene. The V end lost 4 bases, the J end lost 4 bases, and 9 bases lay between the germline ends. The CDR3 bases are TGCGCCAGCAGCGTCGACACTTACGAGCAGTACTTC. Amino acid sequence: CASSVDTYEQYF.